This TCR beta chain was documented in a study of T cell responses to AZD1222 COVID-19 vaccine (dated by TCRdb to 2020 to 2023). As for the study more broadly: A total of under 250 trial participants underwent TCR sequencing, of whom about 200 had received two doses of AZD1222 and around 25 had received two doses of the MenACWY control vaccine. Trial participants were enrolled by age into subgroups of 18-55, 56-69 and 70-plus years, and 148, 28 and 57 TCR-sequenced participants, respectively, were included in these subgroups.

A word on this clone: Its antigen specificity is not known. Base-call qualities are not available, and no considerably larger clone is one nucleotide away.

Inclusive of the bounding cysteine and phenylalanine, the CDR3 is 11 residues long. The DNA shown is the 33-base CDR3, in frame from base 1. Trimming costs V 4 bases and J 7 bases, and their ends lie 5 bases apart. The CDR3 regions of human TCRbeta chains were subjected to immunosequencing. In the original analysis: TCRs in the repertoires were matched against a reference library of SARS-CoV-2-specific TCRs that had been generated with the MIRA antigen-specificity platform. Breadth was defined as the fraction of unique TCRs that were SARS-CoV-2-associated, and depth was defined as the fraction of total T cells that were SARS-CoV-2-associated. Each spike-specific TCR was assigned to its reactive spike region and to a CD4 or CD8 class using the MIRA data. Log10-transformed breadth and depth values were compared by one-way ANOVA with Sidak's multiple comparisons tests. Sourced from immuneACCESS, this table was stored by TCRdb with only in-frame sequences that have V and J called. A share of the clones is absent; for the studies checked, an unresolved V gene accounts for under half, and the remainder has no known explanation. V, J and clone size are those of that table, while D and trimming were read from the DNA. The sample includes approximately 150,000 clones, with around nine tenths observed a single time. Clones ranked in the top ten supply 3.2% of the sample.

General findings and caveats noted by the study authors: Participants were mostly white British and included more females than males, and it was suggested by the authors that clonal diversity may have been underestimated. CD4 TCRs associated with the vaccine covered the entire spike protein, and the dominant responses were in regions 160-218 and 743-854. Only a handful of AZD1222 recipients were SARS-CoV-2 seropositive at baseline, limiting conclusions about previously exposed vaccinees. In the small 56-69-year group, the increase in depth fell short of significance, most likely because of low power. Nearly half of unique spike-specific TCRs reportedly recognized epitopes outside regions mutated in the B.1.351 and B.1.1.7 variants. A significant rise in spike-specific TCR breadth and depth was observed after two AZD1222 doses relative to day 0 and relative to MenACWY recipients. Because no samples from the day 14 peak response were available, repertoires could be characterized only after the peak T cell response.

Reading the label with the study, this specimen's time point is: about 28 days (+/-7) after the second vaccine dose. Because spike-specific TCR depth and breadth did not differ between the two schedules, AZD1222 recipients who got a second dose at roughly 4 weeks were pooled with those who got a second dose at roughly 12 weeks. The vaccinee samples were drawn from two UK trials, COV001 and COV002, one of which was a single-blind randomized controlled phase 2/3 trial testing AZD1222 (ChAdOx1 nCoV-19) in healthy adults. For TCRbeta chain sequencing, PBMC samples from trial participants were taken at day 0 and at day 28 after the second dose.

The material was peripheral blood, obtained 28 days after the second AZD1222 dose. The sequence was collected from an adult who received the AZD1222 COVID-19 vaccine. The V gene is TRBV12-3 or TRBV12-4 and the J gene is TRBJ2-1, with no confident D gene call. CDR3 protein: CASSSQNEQFF. The DNA sequence is TGTGCCAGCAGTTCCCAGAATGAGCAGTTCTTC.